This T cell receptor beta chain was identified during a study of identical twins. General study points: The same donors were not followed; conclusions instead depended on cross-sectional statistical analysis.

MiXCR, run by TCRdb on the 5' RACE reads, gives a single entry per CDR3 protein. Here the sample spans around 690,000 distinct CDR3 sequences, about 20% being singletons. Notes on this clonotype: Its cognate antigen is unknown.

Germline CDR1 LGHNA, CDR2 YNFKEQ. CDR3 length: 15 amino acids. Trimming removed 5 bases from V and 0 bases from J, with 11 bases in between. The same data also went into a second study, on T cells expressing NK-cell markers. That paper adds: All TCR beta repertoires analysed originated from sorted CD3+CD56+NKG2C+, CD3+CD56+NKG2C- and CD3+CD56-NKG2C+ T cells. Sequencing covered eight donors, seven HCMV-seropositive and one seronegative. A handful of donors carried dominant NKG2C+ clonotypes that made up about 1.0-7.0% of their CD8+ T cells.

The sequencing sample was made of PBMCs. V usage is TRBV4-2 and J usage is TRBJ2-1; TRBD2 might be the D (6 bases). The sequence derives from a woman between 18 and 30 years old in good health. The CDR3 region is CASSTEGSSYNEQFF. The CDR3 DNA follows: TGTGCCAGCAGCACGGAGGGAAGCTCCTACAATGAGCAGTTCTTC.